The 30 T cell receptor beta chains reported below all come from one sample, sequenced in a study of technical replicates of blood from a few donors. Assay used: immunoSEQ multiplex PCR; TCRdb lists only in-frame clones, some missing. The table has some 68,000 clones, roughly 96% seen once. The sequenced sample was T cells isolated from PBMCs. The receptor source for this set is a human donor in good health.

This chain connects TRBV6-1 to TRBJ2-2; the match to TRBD2 covers 10 bases. The V gene's germline CDR1 is MNHNS and CDR2 SASEGT. The CDR3 consists of 15 residues. Trimming cost V 8 bases and J 5 bases; bases outside gene matches: 8. The CDR3 sequence is CASGLAVHATGELFF. The CDR3 DNA sequence: TGTGCCAGCGGACTAGCGGTACACGCTACCGGGGAGCTGTTTTTT.

The V gene is TRBV5-4, the J gene TRBJ2-7; D gene ambiguous. The CDR3 runs to 12 residues. V lost 2 bases and J 4 bases, leaving 7 bases between the germline ends. Germline CDR1 SGHNT, CDR2 YYREEE (reference sequence). The chain's CDR3 is CASSFERYEQYF. CDR3 in DNA: TGTGCCAGCAGCTTTGAGCGTTACGAGCAGTACTTC.

This chain links TRBV7-8 with TRBJ2-1, with D possibly being TRBD1 (6 bases). This CDR3 has 16 amino acids. V lost 0 bases, J lost 3 bases, and 12 bases lay in between. Germline CDR1 reads SGHVS; CDR2 reads FQNEAQ. CDR3 DNA: TGTGCCAGCAGCTTAGCGCAGGGACACTACTACAATGAGCAGTTCTTC. It encodes CASSLAQGHYYNEQFF.

The chain combines TRBV7-9 with TRBJ1-4, with D unclear. V gave up 5 bases and J gave up 3 bases, with 13 bases separating them. The CDR3 length is 15 residues. From germline, CDR1 is SEHNR and CDR2 FQNEAQ (reference sequence). CDR3 coding DNA: TGTGCCAGCAGCCCTCTAAGGGAGCCTAATGAAAAACTGTTTTTT. Amino acid sequence: CASSPLREPNEKLFF.

V usage is TRBV21-1 and J usage is TRBJ2-1; the D call of TRBD2 is as the table states it, not checked on the DNA. TRBV21-1 is termed a pseudogene. This CDR3 comprises 16 residues. CDR3 nucleotide sequence: TGTGCCAGCAGGCAAACTAGCGGGGGTCCCTACAATGAGCAGTTCTTC. Its translation: CASRQTSGGPYNEQFF.

In its sample, this clone was seen once. The V call is TRBV5-1, the J call TRBJ2-1; D unclear. CDR1 is SGHRS, CDR2 YFSETQ, per germline. The CDR3 contains 12 residues. V was clipped by 1 base and J by 5 bases, with 4 bases between them. The CDR3 sequence: CASSLRDNEQFF. In nucleotides, the CDR3 is TGCGCCAGCAGCTTGAGAGACAATGAGCAGTTCTTC. Supplemented by reference TRBV5-1 and TRBJ2-1, the full variable domain reads KAGVTQTPRYLIKTRGQQVTLSCSPISGHRSVSWYQQTPGQGLQFLFEYFSETQRNKGNFPGRFSGRQFSNSRSEMNVSTLELGDSALYLCASSLRDNEQFFGPGTRLTVL.

The rearrangement joins TRBV11-3 to TRBJ2-2; possibly TRBD2 for D (7 bases). CDR3 length: 18 amino acids. Germline loops: CDR1 SGHNT, CDR2 YENEEA. V shed 5 bases and J shed 0 bases, with 19 bases lying between them. This CDR3 is CASSPGRGLGANTGELFF. CDR3 nucleotide sequence: TGTGCCAGCAGCCCTGGGCGGGGGCTCGGAGCGAACACCGGGGAGCTGTTTTTT.

J is TRBJ1-2 and V is TRBV2; D might be TRBD1 (6 bases). V was shortened by 2 bases and J by 2 bases, with 12 bases between the two germline ends. Per germline, CDR1 SNHLY and CDR2 FYNNEI. The CDR3 covers 15 residues. The CDR3: CASSEWGQGNYGYTF. The DNA for the CDR3 is TGTGCCAGCAGTGAATGGGGCCAGGGGAACTATGGCTACACCTTC.

The CDR3 DNA follows: TGTGCCAGCTCACCACCGCGGCAGAAGCCCACCTACGAGCAGTACTTC. It translates to CASSPPRQKPTYEQYF. This sequence joins TRBV18 and TRBJ2-7, with unresolved D. Trimming shortened V by 0 bases and J by 2 bases, and 14 bases separated the two germline ends. Germline CDR1 reads KGHSH; CDR2 reads LQKENI. The CDR3 loop spans 16 amino acids. Full variable domain (missing parts from reference TRBV18 and TRBJ2-7): NAGVMQNPRHLVRRRGQEARLRCSPMKGHSHVYWYRQLPEEGLKFMVYLQKENIIDESGMPKERFSAEFPKEGPSILRIQQVVRGDSAAYFCASSPPRQKPTYEQYFGPGTRLTVT.

V gene TRBV18 combines with J gene TRBJ1-4; TRBD1 agrees at 7 bases. CDR1 and CDR2 from the germline V gene are KGHSH and LQKENI. The CDR3 extends over 15 amino acids. J was trimmed by 4 bases and V by 5 bases; bases with no gene match: 7. CDR3 residues: CASSGTGVLNEKLFF. The CDR3 region has the DNA TGTGCCAGCTCAGGAACAGGGGTCCTTAATGAAAAACTGTTTTTT.

This chain uses TRBV6-1 with TRBJ2-1; D is unclear. The CDR3 consists of 14 residues. CDR1 MNHNS and CDR2 SASEGT come from the germline V gene. The V gene lost 7 bases and the J gene lost 0 bases, with 10 bases spanning the gap. In DNA, the CDR3 is TGTGCCAGCACGCGGCCCAGCTCCTACAATGAGCAGTTCTTC. This gives the protein CASTRPSSYNEQFF.

This chain links TRBV7-9 with TRBJ1-5; no definite D call. Trimming took 5 bases from V and 5 from J, leaving 22 bases between them. The CDR3 runs to 17 residues. CDR1 and CDR2 from the germline V gene are SEHNR and FQNEAQ (reference sequence). CDR3 in DNA: TGTGCCAGCAGCCTACCGGGTATCCCACCCCGGGATCAGCCCCAGCATTTT. Protein sequence: CASSLPGIPPRDQPQHF.

J is TRBJ1-1 and V is TRBV19; 9 bases match TRBD1. CDR1 and CDR2 (germline): LNHDA, SQIVND (reference sequence). The CDR3 is made up of 14 amino acids. The V segment lost 6 bases and the J segment 7 bases; nucleotides outside the gene matches: 9. CDR3 bases: TGTGCCAGTAGACCGGGACAGGGTTTCAATGAAGCTTTCTTT. The encoded protein is CASRPGQGFNEAFF.

The chain's CDR3 is CASSAGTGVGPQHF. The CDR3 DNA sequence: TGTGCCAGCAGCGCCGGGACAGGGGTCGGGCCCCAGCATTTT. The chain employs TRBV9 and TRBJ1-5; 10 bases match TRBD1. This CDR3 contains 14 residues. CDR1 and CDR2 from the germline V gene are SGDLS and YYNGEE. With V trimmed by 3 bases and J by 9 bases, 6 bases remained unmatched.

The genes are TRBV7-9 and TRBJ1-2; 8 bases are shared with TRBD1. The CDR3 contains 12 residues. Trimming took 7 bases from V and 8 from J; bases not matched to a gene: 6. CDR1 and CDR2 (germline): SEHNR, FQNEAQ (reference sequence). This CDR3 is CASTQGAGGYTF. The DNA for the CDR3 is TGTGCCAGCACCCAGGGGGCAGGGGGCTACACCTTC.

V is TRBV29-1 and J is TRBJ1-3, with D possibly being TRBD1 (5 bases). Trimming stripped 1 base from V and 2 bases from J, with 12 bases between. The CDR3 is 15 residues long. Germline CDR1 SQVTM, CDR2 ANQGSEA. The CDR3 is CSVEGRGNTGNTIYF. The CDR3, as DNA: TGCAGCGTTGAAGGCCGGGGGAATACTGGAAACACCATATATTTT.

In its sample, this clone was seen once. The V call is TRBV2, the J call TRBJ1-3; D gene uncertain. V lost 7 bases, J lost 6 bases, and 13 bases lay in between. Germline CDR1 reads SNHLY; CDR2 reads FYNNEI. CDR3 size: 13 residues. CDR3 region: CASTQDSVNTIYF. The DNA of the CDR3 is TGTGCCAGCACTCAGGACTCCGTAAACACCATATATTTT.

This chain's CDR3 is CASSLEAGGPTDTQYF. The CDR3 DNA sequence: TGTGCCAGCAGCTTAGAGGCGGGGGGCCCCACAGATACGCAGTATTTT. The rearrangement uses TRBV11-3 and TRBJ2-3; 8 bases map to TRBD2. Trimming took 0 bases from V and 2 from J; bases not matched to a gene: 4. This CDR3 is built from 16 residues. Germline V CDR1 and CDR2: SGHNT, YENEEA. Looking up the rest from reference TRBV11-3 and TRBJ2-3 gives the full variable domain: EAGVVQSPRYKIIEKKQPVAFWCNPISGHNTLYWYLQNLGQGPELLIRYENEEAVDDSQLPKDRFSAERLKGVDSTLKIQPAELGDSAVYLCASSLEAGGPTDTQYFGPGTRLTVL.

This chain joins TRBV6-5 and TRBJ1-4, with a tentative D call TRBD1 (5 bases). Germline V gives CDR1 MNHEY, CDR2 SVGAGI. V dropped 2 bases and J dropped 7 bases, with 14 bases sitting between them. This CDR3 spans 15 amino acids. CDR3 protein: CASSYGASSGEKLFF. CDR3 nucleotides: TGTGCCAGCAGTTACGGGGCAAGTTCGGGTGAAAAACTGTTTTTT.

The chain joins TRBV9 to TRBJ2-1; 13 bases fit TRBD2. This CDR3 is built from 22 residues. With V trimmed by 0 bases and J by 0 bases, 15 bases remained unmatched. The germline V gene has CDR1 SGDLS and CDR2 YYNGEE. CDR3 loop: CASSVALATSGRARSSYNEQFF. CDR3 sequence (DNA): TGTGCCAGCAGCGTAGCCCTTGCAACTAGCGGGAGGGCGAGGAGCTCCTACAATGAGCAGTTCTTC. Based on the CDR3 plus reference TRBV9 and TRBJ2-1, the full variable domain is DSGVTQTPKHLITATGQRVTLRCSPRSGDLSVYWYQQSLDQGLQFLIQYYNGEERAKGNILERFSAQQFPDLHSELNLSSLELGDSALYFCASSVALATSGRARSSYNEQFFGPGTRLTVL.

This chain links TRBV19 with TRBJ1-1; the match to TRBD1 covers 7 bases. Looked up from germline, CDR1 is LNHDA and CDR2 is SQIVND (reference sequence). J gave up 0 bases and V 6 bases, and 4 bases lay outside the gene matches. There are 14 residues in the CDR3. This chain's CDR3 is CASRIQGMNTEAFF. The CDR3 region has the DNA TGTGCCAGTAGGATACAGGGGATGAACACTGAAGCTTTCTTT. Based on the CDR3 plus reference TRBV19 and TRBJ1-1, the full variable domain is DGGITQSPKYLFRKEGQNVTLSCEQNLNHDAMYWYRQDPGQGLRLIYYSQIVNDFQKGDIAEGYSVSREKKESFPLTVTSAQKNPTAFYLCASRIQGMNTEAFFGQGTRLTVV.

The V gene is TRBV5-4, the J gene TRBJ2-7; 13 bases map to TRBD2. The CDR3 sequence is 15 residues long. The trim removed 3 bases at V and 4 bases at J, leaving 4 bases unmatched. Germline loops: CDR1 SGHNT, CDR2 YYREEE (reference sequence). The CDR3 coding sequence is TGTGCCAGCAGCTCTGGACTAGCGGGAGCATACGAGCAGTACTTC. Residues: CASSSGLAGAYEQYF.

The chain is built from TRBV6-5 and TRBJ2-2, with a weak D call TRBD1 (6 bases). This CDR3 is built from 15 residues. The germline V gene encodes CDR1 MNHEY and CDR2 SVGAGI. V lost 8 bases, J lost 3 bases, and 16 bases lay in between. This CDR3 reads CASGMGQGYTGELFF. CDR3 nucleotides: TGTGCCAGCGGAATGGGGCAGGGGTACACCGGGGAGCTGTTTTTT.

The V gene is TRBV19, the J gene TRBJ2-5, with 12 bases matching TRBD2. Germline CDR1 is LNHDA and CDR2 is SQIVND (reference sequence). Losses at the gene ends were 5 bases for V and 2 bases for J; bases not matched to a gene: 15. The CDR3 extends over 19 amino acids. CDR3: CASSALNLAGGPDQETQYF. The CDR3 DNA follows: TGTGCCAGTAGTGCCCTCAATCTAGCGGGAGGGCCCGATCAAGAGACCCAGTACTTC.

This rearrangement joins TRBV27 to TRBJ2-7; 11 nucleotides agree with TRBD2. V dropped 8 bases and J dropped 2; count of bases not matched to a gene: 8. In germline, CDR1 is MNHEY, CDR2 SMNVEV (reference sequence). The CDR3 is 15 residues long. CDR3 sequence reads: CASRSGRGLPYEQYF. The DNA for the CDR3 is TGTGCCAGCCGTAGCGGGAGGGGCCTACCCTACGAGCAGTACTTC.

The genes are TRBV28 and TRBJ2-3; TRBD1 is a possible D gene (5 bases). V dropped 2 bases and J dropped 4 bases, with 13 bases sitting between them. Germline V gives CDR1 MDHEN, CDR2 SYDVKM. The CDR3 runs to 15 residues. CDR3: CASSLGARDADTQYF. Written as DNA, the CDR3 is TGTGCCAGCAGTTTAGGGGCCAGGGATGCAGATACGCAGTATTTT.

Written as DNA, the CDR3 is TGTGCCAGCAGCCAAGTTAAGTCTAGCTCCTACGAGCAGTACTTC. It specifies CASSQVKSSSYEQYF. V and J are TRBV4-2 and TRBJ2-7; D ambiguous. The CDR3 sequence is 15 residues long. Germline lookup yields CDR1 LGHNA and CDR2 YNFKEQ. Trimming cost V 1 base and J 0 bases, with 10 bases left between them.

The chain joins TRBV4-2 to TRBJ2-2; TRBD1 aligns across 8 bases. V lost 4 bases and J lost 4; bases outside the gene matches: 5. Germline V gene data show CDR1 as LGHNA and CDR2 as YNFKEQ. The CDR3 runs 15 residues. The CDR3 sequence is CASSPGQGTTGELFF. In DNA, the CDR3 is TGTGCCAGCAGCCCAGGACAGGGAACCACCGGGGAGCTGTTTTTT.

This clone was counted once. The chain carries TRBV10-3 and TRBJ1-2, with TRBD1 matching over 7 bases. The CDR3 is made up of 13 amino acids. Germline V gene data show CDR1 as ENHRY and CDR2 as SYGVKD. V shed 3 bases and J 7 bases; nucleotides not matched to a gene: 5. The CDR3 DNA follows: TGTGCCATCAGTGACAGGGGGTTTGGTGGCTACACCTTC. This codes for CAISDRGFGGYTF.

The chain is built from TRBV5-6 and TRBJ1-2, with 7 bases that match TRBD1. V was clipped by 2 bases and J by 5 bases; unmatched bases: 9. The CDR3 is made up of 15 amino acids. Germline assignment: CDR1 SGHDT and CDR2 YYEEEE. DNA of the CDR3: TGTGCCAGCAGCTTTGGATCTGGGACAGCTTATGGCTACACCTTC. Its protein is CASSFGSGTAYGYTF.